This entry is about one TCR beta chain. Its target is unknown. HIV-positive participants all received treatment in the United States. Assay version v3.0 of immunoSEQ was used, and it was run at survey level. Sequencing used immunoSEQ multiplex PCR; TCRdb keeps in-frame clones, though not all of them. The sample yields 20,000 to 25,000 clones, 70% to 90% seen once. This record belongs to a study of long-term antiretroviral therapy in people with HIV. Findings and limits, study-wide: Diversity rose after ART but stayed below transplant donor controls. Dominating the repertoire at all time points were the clones that expanded before ART. HIV repertoire CDR3 lengths ranged less widely than those of controls.

This CDR3 has 13 amino acids. The germline gives CDR1 GTSNPN, CDR2 SVGIG (reference sequence). The V gene end was trimmed by 4 bases and the J gene end by 2 bases; junction bases not matched to a gene: 2. The chain couples TRBV30 to TRBJ1-2, with 9 bases identical to TRBD1. This receptor was taken from a man between 60 and 75 years old with HIV. The specimen comprised unsorted PBMCs, sampled 1.3 years after starting antiretroviral therapy. CDR3: CAWTGTGNYGYTF. In DNA, the CDR3 is TGTGCCTGGACTGGGACAGGGAACTATGGCTACACCTTC. Full variable domain (missing parts from reference TRBV30 and TRBJ1-2): SQTIHQWPATLVQPVGSPLSLECTVEGTSNPNLYWYRQAAGRGLQLLFYSVGIGQISSEVPQNLSASRPQDRQFILSSKKLLLSDSGFYLCAWTGTGNYGYTFGSGTRLTVV.